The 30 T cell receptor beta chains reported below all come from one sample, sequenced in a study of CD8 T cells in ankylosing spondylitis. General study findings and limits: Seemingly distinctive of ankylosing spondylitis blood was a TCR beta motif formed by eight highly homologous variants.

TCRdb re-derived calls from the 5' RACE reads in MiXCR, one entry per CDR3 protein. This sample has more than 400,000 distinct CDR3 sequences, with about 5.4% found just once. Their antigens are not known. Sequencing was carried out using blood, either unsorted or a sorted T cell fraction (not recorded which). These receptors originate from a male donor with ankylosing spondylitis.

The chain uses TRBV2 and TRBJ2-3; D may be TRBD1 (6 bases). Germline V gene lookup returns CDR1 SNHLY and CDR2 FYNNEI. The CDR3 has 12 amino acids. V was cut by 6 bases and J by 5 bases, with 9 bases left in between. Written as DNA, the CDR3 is TGTGCCAGCAGAGAACAGGGAGATACGCAGTATTTT. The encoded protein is CASREQGDTQYF.

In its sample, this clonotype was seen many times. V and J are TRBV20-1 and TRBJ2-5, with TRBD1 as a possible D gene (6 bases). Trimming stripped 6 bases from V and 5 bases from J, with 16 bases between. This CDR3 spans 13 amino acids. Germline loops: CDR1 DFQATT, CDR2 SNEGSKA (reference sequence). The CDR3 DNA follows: TGCAGTGCCAGGGGAGCGCATGGGGAGACCCAGTACTTC. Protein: CSARGAHGETQYF.

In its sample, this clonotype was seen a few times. CDR3 loop: CASAQGGNTEAFF. The CDR3, as DNA: TGTGCCAGCGCCCAGGGAGGGAACACTGAAGCTTTCTTT. The chain has TRBV6-1 and TRBJ1-1; tentative D call: TRBD1 (5 bases). Trimming shortened V by 8 bases and J by 1 base, and 11 bases separated the two germline ends. The CDR3 extends over 13 amino acids. Per germline, CDR1 MNHNS and CDR2 SASEGT.

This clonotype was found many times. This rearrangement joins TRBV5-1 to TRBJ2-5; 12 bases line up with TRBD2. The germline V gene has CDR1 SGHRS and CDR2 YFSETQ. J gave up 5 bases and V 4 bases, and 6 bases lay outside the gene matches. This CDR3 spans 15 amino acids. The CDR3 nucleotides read TGCGCCAGCAGCCCTGGACTAGCGGGGATGGAGACCCAGTACTTC. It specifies CASSPGLAGMETQYF. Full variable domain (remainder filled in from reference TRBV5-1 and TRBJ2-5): KAGVTQTPRYLIKTRGQQVTLSCSPISGHRSVSWYQQTPGQGLQFLFEYFSETQRNKGNFPGRFSGRQFSNSRSEMNVSTLELGDSALYLCASSPGLAGMETQYFGPGTRLLVL.

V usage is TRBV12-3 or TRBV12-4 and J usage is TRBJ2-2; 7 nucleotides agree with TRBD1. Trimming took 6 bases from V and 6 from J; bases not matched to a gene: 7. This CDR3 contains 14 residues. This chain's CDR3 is CASRGQRPSGELFF. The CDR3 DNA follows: TGTGCCAGCAGGGGACAGCGGCCGTCCGGGGAGCTGTTTTTT.

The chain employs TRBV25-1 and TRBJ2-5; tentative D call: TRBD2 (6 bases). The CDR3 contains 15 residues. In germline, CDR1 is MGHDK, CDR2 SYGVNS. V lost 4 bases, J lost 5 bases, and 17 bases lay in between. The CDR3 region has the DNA TGTGCCAGCAGTGCGTTCGGGGACTTCCGGGAGACCCAGTACTTC. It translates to CASSAFGDFRETQYF. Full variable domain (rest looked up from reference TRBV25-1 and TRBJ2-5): EADIYQTPRYLVIGTGKKITLECSQTMGHDKMYWYQQDPGMELHLIHYSYGVNSTEKGDLSSESTVSRIRTEHFPLTLESARPSHTSQYLCASSAFGDFRETQYFGPGTRLLVL.

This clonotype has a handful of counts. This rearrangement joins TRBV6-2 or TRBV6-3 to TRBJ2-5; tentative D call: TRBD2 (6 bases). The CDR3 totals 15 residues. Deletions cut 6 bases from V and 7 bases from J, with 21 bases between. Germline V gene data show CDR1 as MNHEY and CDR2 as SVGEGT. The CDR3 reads CASRERGTLIGTQYF. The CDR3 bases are TGTGCCAGCAGAGAGCGCGGGACCCTTATCGGGACCCAGTACTTC.

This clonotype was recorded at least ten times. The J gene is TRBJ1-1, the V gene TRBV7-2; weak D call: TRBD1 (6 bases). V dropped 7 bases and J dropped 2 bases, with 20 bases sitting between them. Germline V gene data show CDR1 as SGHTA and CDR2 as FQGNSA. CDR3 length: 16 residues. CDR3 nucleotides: TGTGCCAGCAACAGAGGGGGGGACGGGACCAACACTGAAGCTTTCTTT. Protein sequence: CASNRGGDGTNTEAFF.

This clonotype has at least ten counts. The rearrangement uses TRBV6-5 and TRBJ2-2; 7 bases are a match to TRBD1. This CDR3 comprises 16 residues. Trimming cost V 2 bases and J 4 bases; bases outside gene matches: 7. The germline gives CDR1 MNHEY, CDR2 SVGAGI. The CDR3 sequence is CASSYQSGQLTGELFF. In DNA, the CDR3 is TGTGCCAGCAGTTACCAATCGGGACAGCTCACCGGGGAGCTGTTTTTT.

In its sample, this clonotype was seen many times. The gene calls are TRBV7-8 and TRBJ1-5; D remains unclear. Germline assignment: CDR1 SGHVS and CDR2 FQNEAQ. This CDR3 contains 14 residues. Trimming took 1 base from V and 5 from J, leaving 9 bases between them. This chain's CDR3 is CASSLDPRDQPQHF. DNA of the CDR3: TGTGCCAGCAGCTTAGACCCCAGAGATCAGCCCCAGCATTTT.

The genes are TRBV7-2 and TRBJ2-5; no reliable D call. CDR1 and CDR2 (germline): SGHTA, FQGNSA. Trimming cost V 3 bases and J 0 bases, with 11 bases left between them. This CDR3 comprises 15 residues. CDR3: CASSFARNYQETQYF. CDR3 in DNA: TGTGCCAGCAGCTTTGCCCGGAATTACCAAGAGACCCAGTACTTC.

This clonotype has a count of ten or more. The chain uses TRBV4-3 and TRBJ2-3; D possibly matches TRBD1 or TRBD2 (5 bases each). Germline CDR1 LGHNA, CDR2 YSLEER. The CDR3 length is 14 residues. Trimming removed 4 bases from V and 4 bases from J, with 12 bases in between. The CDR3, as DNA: TGCGCCAGCAGCCCTGGGACGGTGGCAGATACGCAGTATTTT. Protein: CASSPGTVADTQYF.

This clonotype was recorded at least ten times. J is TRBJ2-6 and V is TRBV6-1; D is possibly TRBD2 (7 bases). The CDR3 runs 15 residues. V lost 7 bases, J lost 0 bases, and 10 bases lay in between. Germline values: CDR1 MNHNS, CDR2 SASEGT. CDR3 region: CASKGGGSGANVLTF. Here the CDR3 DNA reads TGTGCCAGCAAAGGGGGGGGCTCTGGGGCCAACGTCCTGACTTTC.

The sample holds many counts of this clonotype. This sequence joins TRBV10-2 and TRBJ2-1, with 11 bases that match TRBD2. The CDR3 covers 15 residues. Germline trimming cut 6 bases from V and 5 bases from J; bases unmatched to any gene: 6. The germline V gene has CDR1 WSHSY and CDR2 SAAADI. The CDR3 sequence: CASRVSGRVHNEQFF. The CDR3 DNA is TGCGCCAGCAGAGTTAGCGGGAGGGTACACAATGAGCAGTTCTTC.

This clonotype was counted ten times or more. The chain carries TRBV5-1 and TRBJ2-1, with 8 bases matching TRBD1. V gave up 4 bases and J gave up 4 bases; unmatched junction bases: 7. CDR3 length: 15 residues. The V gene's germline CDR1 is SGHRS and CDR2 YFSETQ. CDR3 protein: CASSPDRDRYNEQFF. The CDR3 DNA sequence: TGCGCCAGCAGCCCTGACCGGGACAGGTACAATGAGCAGTTCTTC.

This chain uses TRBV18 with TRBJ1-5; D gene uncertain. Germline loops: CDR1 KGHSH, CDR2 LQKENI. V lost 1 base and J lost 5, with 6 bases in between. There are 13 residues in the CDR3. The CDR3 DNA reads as TGTGCCAGCTCACCACGAGAAGATCAGCCCCAGCATTTT. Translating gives CASSPREDQPQHF.

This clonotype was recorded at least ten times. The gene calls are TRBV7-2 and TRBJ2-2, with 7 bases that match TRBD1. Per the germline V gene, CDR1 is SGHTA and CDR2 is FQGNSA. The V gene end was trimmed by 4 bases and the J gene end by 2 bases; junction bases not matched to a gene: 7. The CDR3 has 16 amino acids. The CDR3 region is CASSSYRTGNTGELFF. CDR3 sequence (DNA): TGTGCCAGCAGCTCCTACCGGACAGGCAACACCGGGGAGCTGTTTTTT.

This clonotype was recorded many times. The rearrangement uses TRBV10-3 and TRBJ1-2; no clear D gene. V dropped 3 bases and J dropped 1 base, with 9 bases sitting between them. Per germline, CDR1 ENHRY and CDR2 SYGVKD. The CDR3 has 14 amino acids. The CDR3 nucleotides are TGTGCCATCAGTGACGGAGGATATAACTATGGCTACACCTTC. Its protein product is CAISDGGYNYGYTF.

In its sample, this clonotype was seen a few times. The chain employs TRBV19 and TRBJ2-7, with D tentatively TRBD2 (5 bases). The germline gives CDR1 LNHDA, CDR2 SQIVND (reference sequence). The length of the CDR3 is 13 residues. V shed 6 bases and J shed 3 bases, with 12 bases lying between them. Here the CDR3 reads CASSRTQHYEQYF. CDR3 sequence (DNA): TGTGCCAGTAGCCGGACTCAGCACTACGAGCAGTACTTC.

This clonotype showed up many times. The DNA of the CDR3 is TGCAGTGCTAGGGACCCTACCTTGAATGGCTACACCTTC. This encodes CSARDPTLNGYTF. The chain is built from TRBV20-1 and TRBJ1-2; D gene ambiguous. In germline, CDR1 is DFQATT, CDR2 SNEGSKA (reference sequence). V lost 3 bases to trimming and J lost 6 bases, with 14 bases between them. The CDR3 loop spans 13 amino acids.

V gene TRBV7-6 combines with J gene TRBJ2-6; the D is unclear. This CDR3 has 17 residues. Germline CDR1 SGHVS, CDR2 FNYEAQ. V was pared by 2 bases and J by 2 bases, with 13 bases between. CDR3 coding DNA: TGTGCCAGCAGCTTAAGGGTTTTTGGGACTGGGGCCAACGTCCTGACTTTC. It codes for CASSLRVFGTGANVLTF.

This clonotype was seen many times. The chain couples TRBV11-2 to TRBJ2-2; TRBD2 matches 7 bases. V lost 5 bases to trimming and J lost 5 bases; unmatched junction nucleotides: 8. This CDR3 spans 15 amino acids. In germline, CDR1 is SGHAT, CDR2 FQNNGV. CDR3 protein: CASSLWGGGTGELFF. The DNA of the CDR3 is TGTGCCAGCAGCCTTTGGGGGGGAGGAACCGGGGAGCTGTTTTTT.

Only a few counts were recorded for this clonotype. CDR3 in DNA: TGTGCCAGCAGCGCAATCCGGGGCCTTAGTCAGCAGTACTTC. This gives the protein CASSAIRGLSQQYF. V and J are TRBV7-2 and TRBJ2-7, with D perhaps being TRBD1 or TRBD2 (5 bases each). V lost 5 bases and J lost 8, with 19 bases in between. This CDR3 spans 14 amino acids. Germline assignment: CDR1 SGHTA and CDR2 FQGNSA. The full variable domain, with the rest looked up from reference TRBV7-2 and TRBJ2-7, is GAGVSQSPSNKVTEKGKDVELRCDPISGHTALYWYRQSLGQGLEFLIYFQGNSAPDKSGLPSDRFSAERTGGSVSTLTIQRTQQEDSAVYLCASSAIRGLSQQYFGPGTRLTVT.

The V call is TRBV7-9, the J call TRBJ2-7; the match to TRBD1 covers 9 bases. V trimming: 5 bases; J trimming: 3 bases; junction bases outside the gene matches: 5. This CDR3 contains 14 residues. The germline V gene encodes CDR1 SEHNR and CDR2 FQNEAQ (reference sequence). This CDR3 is CASSRSGQGYEQYF. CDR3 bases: TGTGCCAGCAGCCGATCGGGACAGGGCTACGAGCAGTACTTC.

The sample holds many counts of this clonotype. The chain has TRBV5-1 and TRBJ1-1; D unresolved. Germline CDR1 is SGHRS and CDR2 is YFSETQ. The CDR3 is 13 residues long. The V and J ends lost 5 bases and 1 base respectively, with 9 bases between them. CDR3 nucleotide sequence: TGCGCCAGCAGAGTGACGGGGAACACTGAAGCTTTCTTT. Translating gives CASRVTGNTEAFF.

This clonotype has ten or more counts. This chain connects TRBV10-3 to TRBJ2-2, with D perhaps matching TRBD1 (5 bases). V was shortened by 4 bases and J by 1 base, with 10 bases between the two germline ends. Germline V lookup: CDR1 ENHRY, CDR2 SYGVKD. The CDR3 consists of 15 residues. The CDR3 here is CAISAGQGNTGELFF. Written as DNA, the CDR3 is TGTGCCATCAGTGCTGGGCAGGGGAACACCGGGGAGCTGTTTTTT.

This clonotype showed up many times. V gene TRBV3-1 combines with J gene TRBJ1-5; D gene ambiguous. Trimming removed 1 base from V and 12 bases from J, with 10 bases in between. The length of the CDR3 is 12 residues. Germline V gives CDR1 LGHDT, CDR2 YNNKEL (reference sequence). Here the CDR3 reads CASSQGGLLQHF. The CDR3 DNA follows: TGTGCCAGCAGCCAAGGAGGGTTACTCCAGCATTTT.

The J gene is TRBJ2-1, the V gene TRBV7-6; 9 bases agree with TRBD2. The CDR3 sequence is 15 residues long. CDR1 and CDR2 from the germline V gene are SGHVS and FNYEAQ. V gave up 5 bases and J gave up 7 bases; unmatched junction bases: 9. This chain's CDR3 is CASSPRRGGNNEQFF. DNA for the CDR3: TGTGCCAGCAGCCCACGGCGGGGGGGAAATAATGAGCAGTTCTTC.

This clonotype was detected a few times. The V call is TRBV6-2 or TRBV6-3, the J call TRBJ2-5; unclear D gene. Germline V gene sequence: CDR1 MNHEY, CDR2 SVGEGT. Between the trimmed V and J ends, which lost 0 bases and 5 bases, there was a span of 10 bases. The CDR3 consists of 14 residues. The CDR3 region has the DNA TGTGCCAGCAGTTACTCGAGATCGGTCGAGACCCAGTACTTC. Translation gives CASSYSRSVETQYF.

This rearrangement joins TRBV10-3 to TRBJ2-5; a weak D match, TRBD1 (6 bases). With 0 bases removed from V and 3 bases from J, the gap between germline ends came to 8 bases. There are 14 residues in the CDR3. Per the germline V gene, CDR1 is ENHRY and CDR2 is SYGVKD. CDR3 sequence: CAISESTGEETQYF. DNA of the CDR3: TGTGCCATCAGTGAGTCGACAGGCGAAGAGACCCAGTACTTC.